This T cell receptor beta chain came from a study of blood T cell dynamics during melanoma immunotherapy (TCRdb year 2020). Regarding the complete study: All patients had metastatic melanoma and were given first-line pembrolizumab or nivolumab plus ipilimumab as standard of care in the United Kingdom. The training cohort was made up of consecutive patients, while a further independent group of patients from the same centre was pooled to form an external validation set. Peripheral T cell receptor repertoires of metastatic melanoma patients were profiled before and after one cycle of checkpoint inhibitor therapy to find early correlates of response.

In regard to this clone: The antigen this receptor binds is unknown. The input lacks base qualities; no much larger clone sits a single base away.

The study at large found these results: The relatively small sample size was recognized as a factor that could limit how well the results generalize. Patients who later achieved disease control showed a bifurcated PBMC repertoire reorganization at W3, with increased clonality or increased diversity, unlike progressors. Whether the T cell clones driving repertoire changes were melanoma-specific or reflected general immune activation could not be determined in the study.

A fixed 350 ng of DNA was loaded for every bulk PBMC sample. TCR beta CDR3 sequences were amplified from genomic DNA with the immunoSEQ TCRb Assay kit following manufacturer instructions. The KAPA Library Quantification Kit for Illumina platforms was used to quantify the pooled libraries by qPCR. Pooled libraries were sequenced on an Illumina NextSeq 500, clustered at roughly 0.55-1.1 pM. The study's own analysis went as follows. Analysis of the TCR data relied on immunoSEQ ANALYZER and the R LymphoSeq package. A rearrangement efficiency score was calculated as productive divided by the sum of productive and non-productive CDR3 sequences. Clonality was measured with the Gini coefficient and diversity with the Renyi index at alpha=1, and both measures were compared pairwise between timepoints within each patient. In LymphoSeq, clonal relatedness was computed with an edit distance of 3 and repertoire similarity was computed with the Bhattacharyya coefficient. Linear discriminant analysis on week-3 changes in clonality and diversity was built with the R MASS and caret packages to classify response. Sourced from immuneACCESS, this table was stored by TCRdb with only in-frame sequences that have V and J called. A share of the clones is absent; for the studies checked, an unresolved V gene accounts for under half, and the remainder has no known explanation. Clonal size and the V and J genes are those of that table, whereas D and trimming came from the DNA. The sample table holds roughly 9,900 clones, of which about 89% were seen once. 6% to 8% of the sample is in the top ten clones.

The sample's time point, from its label and the paper: week 3, after first cycle of checkpoint inhibitor. Blood samples were taken before treatment (T0) and at week 3 (W3), following the first cycle of checkpoint blockade. Except for a couple of patients with rapid clinical progression, response was assessed 12 weeks after the first infusion by RECIST 1.1; disease control meant complete response, partial response or stable disease. Any patient who had received prior systemic cancer treatment, was on concomitant immunosuppressant therapy or had synchronous other active malignancies was excluded. Both bulk PBMC and plasma cell-free DNA were sequenced for TCR beta so that circulating cells and T cell turnover could be tracked. Lymphoprep and SepMate tubes were used to isolate PBMC from blood, and red cell lysis was then performed. QIAamp DNA Blood Mini kits were used to extract DNA from PBMC and from sorted T cell subsets.

A distance of 12 bases separates the germline ends of V and J, which lose 1 base and 11 bases respectively. From the cysteine up to the phenylalanine, the CDR3 has a length of 13 residues. Only the CDR3 region is kept as DNA, spanning 39 bases read in frame from base 1. The germline V gene sets CDR1 to SGHVS and CDR2 to FQNEAQ. The chain was built from TRBV7-8 and TRBJ1-5; D gene: possibly TRBD1, on 5 matching bases. The sequence was obtained from a human donor with melanoma. This sample comprised blood, obtained from a patient treated with checkpoint blockade. The nucleotide sequence is given as TGTGCCAGCAGCTTAGGGCAGCAGGGTTCCCAGCATTTT. It codes for CASSLGQQGSQHF.